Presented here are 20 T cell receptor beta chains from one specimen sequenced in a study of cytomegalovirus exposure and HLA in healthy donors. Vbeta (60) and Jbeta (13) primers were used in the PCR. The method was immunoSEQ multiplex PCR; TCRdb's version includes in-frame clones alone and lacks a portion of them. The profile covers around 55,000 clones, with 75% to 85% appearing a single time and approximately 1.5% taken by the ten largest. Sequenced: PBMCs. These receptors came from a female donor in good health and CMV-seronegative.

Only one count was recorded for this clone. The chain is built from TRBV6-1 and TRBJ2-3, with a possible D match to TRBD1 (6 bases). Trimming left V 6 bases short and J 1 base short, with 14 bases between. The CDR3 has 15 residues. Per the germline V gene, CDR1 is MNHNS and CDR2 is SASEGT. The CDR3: CASSEMDRRTDTQYF. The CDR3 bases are TGTGCCAGCAGCGAGATGGACAGACGCACAGATACGCAGTATTTT.

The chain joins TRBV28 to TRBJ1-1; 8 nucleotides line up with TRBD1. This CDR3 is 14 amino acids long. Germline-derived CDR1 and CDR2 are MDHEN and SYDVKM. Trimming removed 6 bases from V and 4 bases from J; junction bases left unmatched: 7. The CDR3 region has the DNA TGTGCCAGCAGCCTGACAGGGGCCAGCACTGAAGCTTTCTTT. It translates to CASSLTGASTEAFF.

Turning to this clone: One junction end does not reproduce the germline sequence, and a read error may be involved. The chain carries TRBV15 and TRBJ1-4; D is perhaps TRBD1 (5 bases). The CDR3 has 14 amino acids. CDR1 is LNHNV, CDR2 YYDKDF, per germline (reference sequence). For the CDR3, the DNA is TGTGCCACCAGCAACCGAAGAGAGGGGAGGACGGCCCTTTTT. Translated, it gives CATSNRREGRTALF.

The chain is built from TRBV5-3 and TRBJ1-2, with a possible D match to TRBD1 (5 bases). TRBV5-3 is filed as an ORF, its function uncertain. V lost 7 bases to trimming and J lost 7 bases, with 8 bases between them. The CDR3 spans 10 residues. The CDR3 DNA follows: TGTGCCAGAGGGGCCTGTGGCTACACCTTC. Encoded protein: CARGACGYTF.

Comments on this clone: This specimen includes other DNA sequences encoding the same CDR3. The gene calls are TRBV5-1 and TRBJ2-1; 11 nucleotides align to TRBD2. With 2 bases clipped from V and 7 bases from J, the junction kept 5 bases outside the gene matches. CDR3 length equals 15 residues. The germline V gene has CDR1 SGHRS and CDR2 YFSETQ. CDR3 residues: CASSFSGGAGNEQFF. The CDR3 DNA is TGCGCCAGCAGCTTTAGCGGGGGGGCAGGAAATGAGCAGTTCTTC.

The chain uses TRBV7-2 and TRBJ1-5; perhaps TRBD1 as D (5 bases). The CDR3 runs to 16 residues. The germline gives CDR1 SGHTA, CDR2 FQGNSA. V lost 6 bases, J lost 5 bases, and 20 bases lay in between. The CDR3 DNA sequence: TGTGCCAGCAGTACCCCTGCGGGGGTTGGCCATCAGCCCCAGCATTTT. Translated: CASSTPAGVGHQPQHF.

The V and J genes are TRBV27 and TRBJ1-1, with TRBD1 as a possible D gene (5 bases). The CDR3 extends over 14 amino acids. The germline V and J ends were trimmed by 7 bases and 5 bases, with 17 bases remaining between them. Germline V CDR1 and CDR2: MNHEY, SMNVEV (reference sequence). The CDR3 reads CASTPRGGGTEAFF. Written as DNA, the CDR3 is TGTGCCAGCACCCCCCGGGGGGGAGGGACTGAAGCTTTCTTT.

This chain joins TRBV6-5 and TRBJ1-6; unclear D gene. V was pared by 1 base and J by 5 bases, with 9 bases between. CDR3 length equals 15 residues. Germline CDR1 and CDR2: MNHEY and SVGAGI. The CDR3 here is CASSYYNIDNSPLHF. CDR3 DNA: TGTGCCAGCAGTTACTATAACATCGATAATTCACCCCTCCACTTT.

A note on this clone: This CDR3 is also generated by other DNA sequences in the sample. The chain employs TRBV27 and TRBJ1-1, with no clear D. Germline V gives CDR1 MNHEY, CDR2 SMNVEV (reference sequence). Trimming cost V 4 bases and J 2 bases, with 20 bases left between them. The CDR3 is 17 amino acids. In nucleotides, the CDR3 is TGTGCCAGCAGTTCCAAACCCAACAGCAACCCCAACACTGAAGCTTTCTTT. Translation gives CASSSKPNSNPNTEAFF.

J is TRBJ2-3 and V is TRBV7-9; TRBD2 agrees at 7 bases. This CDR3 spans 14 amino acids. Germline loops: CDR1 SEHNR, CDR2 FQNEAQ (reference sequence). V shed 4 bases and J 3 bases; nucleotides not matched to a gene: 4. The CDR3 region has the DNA TGTGCCAGCAGCTCCTGGACTAGTACAGATACGCAGTATTTT. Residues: CASSSWTSTDTQYF.

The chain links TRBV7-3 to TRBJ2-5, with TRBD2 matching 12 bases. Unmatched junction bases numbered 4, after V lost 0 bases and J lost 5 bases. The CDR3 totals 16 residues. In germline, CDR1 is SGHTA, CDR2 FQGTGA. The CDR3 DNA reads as TGTGCCAGCAGCTTAACCCCGGGACTAGCGGGTGAGACCCAGTACTTC. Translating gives CASSLTPGLAGETQYF.

Here the CDR3 reads CASSYSLQGAPGTQYF. The CDR3 coding sequence is TGTGCCAGCAGTTACTCGTTACAGGGGGCGCCAGGTACGCAGTATTTT. The chain couples TRBV6-5 to TRBJ2-3, with TRBD1 matching over 9 bases. The V segment lost 0 bases and the J segment 8 bases; nucleotides outside the gene matches: 9. Germline CDR1 and CDR2: MNHEY and SVGAGI. The CDR3 is 16 amino acids.

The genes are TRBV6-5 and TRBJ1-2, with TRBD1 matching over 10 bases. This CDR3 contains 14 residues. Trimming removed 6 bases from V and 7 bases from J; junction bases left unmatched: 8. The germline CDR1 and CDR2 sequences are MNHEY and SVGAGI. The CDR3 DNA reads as TGTGCCAGCAGGCGACAGGGGGCGGTCTGTGGCTACACCTTC. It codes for CASRRQGAVCGYTF.

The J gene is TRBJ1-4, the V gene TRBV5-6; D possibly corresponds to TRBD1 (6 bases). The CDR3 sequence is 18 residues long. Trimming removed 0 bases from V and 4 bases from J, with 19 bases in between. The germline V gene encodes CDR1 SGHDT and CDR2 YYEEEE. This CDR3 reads CASSLVAGDPRGNEKLFF. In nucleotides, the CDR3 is TGTGCCAGCAGCTTGGTGGCAGGGGACCCTAGGGGTAATGAAAAACTGTTTTTT.

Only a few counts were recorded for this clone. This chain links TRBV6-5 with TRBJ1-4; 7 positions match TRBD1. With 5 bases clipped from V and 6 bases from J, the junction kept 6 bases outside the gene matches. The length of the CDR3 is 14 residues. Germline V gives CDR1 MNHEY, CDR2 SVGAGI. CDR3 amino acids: CASSRGQPDEKLFF. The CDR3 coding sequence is TGTGCCAGCAGTCGGGGACAGCCCGATGAAAAACTGTTTTTT.

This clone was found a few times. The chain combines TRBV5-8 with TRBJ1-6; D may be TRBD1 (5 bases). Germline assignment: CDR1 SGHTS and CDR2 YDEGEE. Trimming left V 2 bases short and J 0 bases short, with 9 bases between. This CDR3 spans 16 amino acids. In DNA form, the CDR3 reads TGTGCCAGCAGCTTTTACAGGAGCTCCTATAATTCACCCCTCCACTTT. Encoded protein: CASSFYRSSYNSPLHF.

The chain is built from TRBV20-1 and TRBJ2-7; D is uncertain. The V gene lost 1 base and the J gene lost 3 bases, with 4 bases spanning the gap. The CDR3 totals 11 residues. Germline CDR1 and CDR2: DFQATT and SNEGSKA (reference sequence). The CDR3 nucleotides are TGCAGTGCTAGAGGAGTCTACGAGCAGTACTTC. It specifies CSARGVYEQYF.

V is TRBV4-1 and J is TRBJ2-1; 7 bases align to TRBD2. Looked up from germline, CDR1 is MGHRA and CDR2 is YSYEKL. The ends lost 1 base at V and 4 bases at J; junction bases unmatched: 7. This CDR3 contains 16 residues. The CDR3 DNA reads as TGCGCCAGCAGCCAAGTGCCCAGCGGGGCTTACAATGAGCAGTTCTTC. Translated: CASSQVPSGAYNEQFF.

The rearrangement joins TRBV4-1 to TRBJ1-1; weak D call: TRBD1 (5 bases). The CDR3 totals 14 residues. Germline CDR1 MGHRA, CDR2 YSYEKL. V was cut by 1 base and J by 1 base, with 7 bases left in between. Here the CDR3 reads CASSQGQRNTEAFF. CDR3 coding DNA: TGCGCCAGCAGCCAAGGACAGAGGAACACTGAAGCTTTCTTT.

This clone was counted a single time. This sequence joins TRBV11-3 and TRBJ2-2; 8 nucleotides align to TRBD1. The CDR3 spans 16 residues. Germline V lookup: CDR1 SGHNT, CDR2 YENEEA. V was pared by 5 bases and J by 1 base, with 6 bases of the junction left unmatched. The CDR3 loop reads CASSGQGGRNTGELFF. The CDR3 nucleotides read TGTGCCAGCAGCGGACAGGGTGGGCGGAACACCGGGGAGCTGTTTTTT.